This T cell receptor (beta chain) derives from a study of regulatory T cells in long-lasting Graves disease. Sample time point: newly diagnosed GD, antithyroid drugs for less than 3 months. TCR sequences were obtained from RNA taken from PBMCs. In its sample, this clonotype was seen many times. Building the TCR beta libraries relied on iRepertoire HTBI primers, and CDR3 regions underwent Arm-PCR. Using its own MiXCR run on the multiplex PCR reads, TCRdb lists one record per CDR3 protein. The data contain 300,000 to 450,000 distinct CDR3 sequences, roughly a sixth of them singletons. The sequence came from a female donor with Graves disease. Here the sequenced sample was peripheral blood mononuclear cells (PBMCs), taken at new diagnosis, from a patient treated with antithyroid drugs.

The CDR3 nucleotides are TGTGCCAGCAGTTACCTCCCTGGGGGAGAACTCCAAGAGACCCAGTACTTC. Its translation is CASSYLPGGELQETQYF. The chain employs TRBV6-5 and TRBJ2-5; D possibly uses TRBD1 or TRBD2 (5 bases each). Germline CDR1 MNHEY, CDR2 SVGAGI. The CDR3 loop spans 17 amino acids. V dropped 2 bases and J dropped 1 base, with 17 bases sitting between them.